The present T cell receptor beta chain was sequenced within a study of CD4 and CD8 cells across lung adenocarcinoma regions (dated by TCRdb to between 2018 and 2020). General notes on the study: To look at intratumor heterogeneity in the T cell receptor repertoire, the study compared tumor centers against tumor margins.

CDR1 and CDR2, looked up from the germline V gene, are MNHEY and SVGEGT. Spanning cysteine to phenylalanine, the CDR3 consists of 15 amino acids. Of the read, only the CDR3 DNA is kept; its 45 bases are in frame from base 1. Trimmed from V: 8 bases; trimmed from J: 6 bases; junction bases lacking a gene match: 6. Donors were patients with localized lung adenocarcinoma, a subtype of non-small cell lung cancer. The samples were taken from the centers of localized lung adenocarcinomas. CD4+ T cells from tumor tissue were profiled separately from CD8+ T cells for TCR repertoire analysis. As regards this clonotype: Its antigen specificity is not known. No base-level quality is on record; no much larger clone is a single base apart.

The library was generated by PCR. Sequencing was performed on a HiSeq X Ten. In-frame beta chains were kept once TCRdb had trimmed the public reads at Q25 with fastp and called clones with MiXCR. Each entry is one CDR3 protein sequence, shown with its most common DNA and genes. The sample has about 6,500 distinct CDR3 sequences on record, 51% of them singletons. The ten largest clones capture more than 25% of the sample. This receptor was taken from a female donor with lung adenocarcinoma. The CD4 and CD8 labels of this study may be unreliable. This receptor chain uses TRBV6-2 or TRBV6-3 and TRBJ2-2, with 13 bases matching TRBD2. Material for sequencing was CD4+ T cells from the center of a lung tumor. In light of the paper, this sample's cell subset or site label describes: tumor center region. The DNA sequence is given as TGTGCCAGCCCTAAAGGGACTAGCGGGGCCGGGGAGCTGTTTTTT. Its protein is CASPKGTSGAGELFF.